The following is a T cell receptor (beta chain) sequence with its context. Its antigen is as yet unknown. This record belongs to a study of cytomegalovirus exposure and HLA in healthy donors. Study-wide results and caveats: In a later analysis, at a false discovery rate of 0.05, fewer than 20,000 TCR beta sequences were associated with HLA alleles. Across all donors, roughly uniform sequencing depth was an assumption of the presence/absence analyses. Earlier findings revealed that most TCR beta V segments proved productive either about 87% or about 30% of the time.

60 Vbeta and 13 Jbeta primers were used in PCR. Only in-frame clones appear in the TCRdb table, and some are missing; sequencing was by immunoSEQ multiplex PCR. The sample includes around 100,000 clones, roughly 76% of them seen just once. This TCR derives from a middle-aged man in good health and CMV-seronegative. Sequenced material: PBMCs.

The chain's CDR3 is CASSLPLAGLAGELFF. The CDR3 DNA follows: TGTGCCAGCAGCTTGCCCCTAGCTGGCCTCGCCGGGGAGCTGTTTTTT. The chain employs TRBV5-6 and TRBJ2-2; the D gene is possibly TRBD2 (5 bases). The CDR3 loop spans 16 amino acids. Germline CDR1 reads SGHDT; CDR2 reads YYEEEE. The V gene lost 1 base and the J gene lost 6 bases, with 16 bases spanning the gap. The complete variable domain, with remaining parts taken from reference TRBV5-6 and TRBJ2-2, reads DAGVTQSPTHLIKTRGQQVTLRCSPKSGHDTVSWYQQALGQGPQFIFQYYEEEERQRGNFPDRFSGHQFPNYSSELNVNALLLGDSALYLCASSLPLAGLAGELFFGEGSRLTVL.